This passage covers 23 T cell receptor beta chains from one sample sequenced in a study of T cells in Graves' hyperthyroidism and ophthalmopathy. Authors of the study amplified TCR beta CDR3 regions from RNA transcripts. HTBI primers were the set used in a first-round RT-PCR of the TCR CDR3. TCRdb passed the multiplex PCR reads through MiXCR, listing each CDR3 protein once. This table has about 400,000 distinct CDR3 sequences, 12% to 15% appearing once. The sample comprised blood. Receptors originate from a woman between 55 and 75 years old with Graves' ophthalmopathy.

In this sample, this clonotype turned up many times. The rearrangement joins TRBV28 to TRBJ1-2, with 11 bases lining up with TRBD1. Trimming took 4 bases from V and 5 from J; bases not matched to a gene: 9. The CDR3 spans 16 residues. From germline, CDR1 is MDHEN and CDR2 SYDVKM. The CDR3 DNA sequence: TGTGCCAGCAGTTCGCCCCGGGACAGGGGGAGGTATGGCTACACCTTC. It is translated as CASSSPRDRGRYGYTF.

This clonotype was counted between two and nine times. CDR3: CASSPRTEAYEQYF. CDR3 nucleotide sequence: TGCGCCAGCAGCCCTCGGACAGAAGCCTACGAGCAGTACTTC. The J gene is TRBJ2-7, the V gene TRBV5-1; D possibly corresponds to TRBD1 (6 bases). The CDR3 length is 14 residues. Germline assignment: CDR1 SGHRS and CDR2 YFSETQ. The ends were cut back, 4 bases at V and 2 bases at J, with 13 bases in the middle. The full variable domain, in which reference TRBV5-1 and TRBJ2-7 provide the parts outside the CDR3, is KAGVTQTPRYLIKTRGQQVTLSCSPISGHRSVSWYQQTPGQGLQFLFEYFSETQRNKGNFPGRFSGRQFSNSRSEMNVSTLELGDSALYLCASSPRTEAYEQYFGPGTRLTVT.

In this sample, this clonotype turned up many times. V is TRBV27 and J is TRBJ1-1; possible D gene TRBD1, 5 bases. Germline values: CDR1 MNHEY, CDR2 SMNVEV (reference sequence). This CDR3 is 14 amino acids long. V lost 4 bases to trimming and J lost 4 bases, with 13 bases between them. CDR3 loop: CASSWDGISTEAFF. CDR3 DNA sequence: TGTGCCAGCAGTTGGGACGGCATCAGCACTGAAGCTTTCTTT.

In this sample, this clonotype turned up a few times. J is TRBJ2-1 and V is TRBV5-1; no definite D call. The germline V gene encodes CDR1 SGHRS and CDR2 YFSETQ. Trimming removed 2 bases from V and 1 base from J, with 22 bases in between. CDR3 length: 19 amino acids. CDR3 in amino acids: CASSLTSGSTYSSYNEQFF. The CDR3 region has the DNA TGCGCCAGCAGCTTAACGTCCGGGTCAACCTATTCTTCCTACAATGAGCAGTTCTTC.

This clonotype has ten or more counts. The CDR3 here is CAWRNSNQPQHF. The CDR3 nucleotides are TGTGCCTGGAGGAATAGCAATCAGCCCCAGCATTTT. V is TRBV30 and J is TRBJ1-5; D is uncertain. Germline V gene data show CDR1 as GTSNPN and CDR2 as SVGIG (reference sequence). CDR3 length equals 12 residues. Trimming took off 3 bases at V and 0 bases at J, with 3 bases between the two ends.

The chain combines TRBV19 with TRBJ2-1, with 10 nucleotides matching TRBD2. CDR1 and CDR2 from the germline V gene are LNHDA and SQIVND (reference sequence). V trimming: 0 bases; J trimming: 2 bases; junction bases outside the gene matches: 7. The CDR3 spans 18 residues. CDR3 protein: CASSIETLAGVAYNEQFF. CDR3 DNA: TGTGCCAGTAGTATAGAGACGCTAGCGGGAGTAGCCTACAATGAGCAGTTCTTC.

This clonotype was detected many times. The V call is TRBV18, the J call TRBJ2-7; D is perhaps TRBD1 (6 bases). Germline V gene lookup returns CDR1 KGHSH and CDR2 LQKENI. With 2 bases removed from V and 7 bases from J, the gap between germline ends came to 18 bases. CDR3 length equals 15 residues. CDR3 protein: CASSPAGGYETEQYF. CDR3 coding DNA: TGTGCCAGCTCACCAGCTGGGGGCTACGAGACTGAGCAGTACTTC. The entire variable domain, with the rest obtained from reference TRBV18 and TRBJ2-7, is as follows: NAGVMQNPRHLVRRRGQEARLRCSPMKGHSHVYWYRQLPEEGLKFMVYLQKENIIDESGMPKERFSAEFPKEGPSILRIQQVVRGDSAAYFCASSPAGGYETEQYFGPGTRLTVT.

This clonotype has ten or more counts. V is TRBV5-4 and J is TRBJ2-3; 8 nucleotides line up with TRBD2. The V gene's germline CDR1 is SGHNT and CDR2 YYREEE (reference sequence). This CDR3 comprises 16 residues. The V gene end was trimmed by 0 bases and the J gene end by 6 bases; junction bases not matched to a gene: 9. The DNA for the CDR3 is TGTGCCAGCAGCTTGGTAGGGGTCGCTAGCGGGGATACGCAGTATTTT. Its protein product is CASSLVGVASGDTQYF.

This sequence joins TRBV9 and TRBJ2-2; 12 bases map to TRBD2. CDR1 and CDR2 from the germline V gene are SGDLS and YYNGEE. V gave up 0 bases and J gave up 4 bases; unmatched junction bases: 7. The CDR3 has 18 amino acids. The CDR3 sequence: CASSVVPSGRAGTGELFF. CDR3 DNA sequence: TGTGCCAGCAGCGTAGTTCCTAGCGGGAGGGCAGGCACCGGGGAGCTGTTTTTT.

This clonotype was recorded at least ten times. Here the CDR3 DNA reads TGTGCCAGCAGCGGGCGCGGAAATAATTCACCCCTCCACTTT. As protein: CASSGRGNNSPLHF. The J gene is TRBJ1-6, the V gene TRBV9; unclear D gene. This CDR3 has 14 amino acids. V was cut by 3 bases and J by 5 bases, with 9 bases left in between. Germline V gene data show CDR1 as SGDLS and CDR2 as YYNGEE.

This clonotype has just a few counts. This chain uses TRBV30 with TRBJ1-4, with a tentative D call TRBD1 (5 bases). The CDR3 is 11 residues long. The V gene's germline CDR1 is GTSNPN and CDR2 SVGIG (reference sequence). The V and J ends lost 3 bases and 8 bases respectively, with 7 bases between them. CDR3 in amino acids: CAWRRGEKLFF. The CDR3 nucleotides are TGTGCCTGGAGGAGGGGAGAAAAACTGTTTTTT.

The table lists this clonotype with a few counts. This chain uses TRBV24-1 with TRBJ1-1; TRBD1 matches at 8 bases. V lost 11 bases, J lost 3 bases, and 16 bases stayed unmatched. CDR1 is KGHDR, CDR2 SFDVKD, per germline. The CDR3 contains 16 residues. This CDR3 is CANNPRGEDRDTEAFF. CDR3 DNA: TGTGCCAACAACCCCCGTGGAGAGGACAGGGACACTGAAGCTTTCTTT.

The chain couples TRBV9 to TRBJ2-7; D is possibly TRBD2 (6 bases). Trimming shortened V by 0 bases and J by 8 bases, and 15 bases separated the two germline ends. The CDR3 length is 14 residues. Germline loops: CDR1 SGDLS, CDR2 YYNGEE. The DNA for the CDR3 is TGTGCCAGCAGCGTAGGGGAGGAATTGGATAAGCAGTACTTC. It translates to CASSVGEELDKQYF.

A word on this clonotype: A much larger clone lies one base from this, so it may be a read error. The chain has TRBV7-9 and TRBJ2-1; 7 bases map to TRBD2. The CDR3 consists of 14 residues. Per germline, CDR1 SEHNR and CDR2 FQNEAQ (reference sequence). The V gene end was trimmed by 8 bases and the J gene end by 5 bases; junction bases not matched to a gene: 9. In nucleotides, the CDR3 is TGTGCCAGCTCCTTGTGGGAGGGTAACAATGAGCAGTTCTTC. Translated, it gives CASSLWEGNNEQFF.

This clonotype was detected ten times or more. This sequence joins TRBV5-1 and TRBJ2-1; 14 nucleotides match TRBD2. V lost 1 base and J lost 9; bases outside the gene matches: 6. The CDR3 spans 16 residues. Germline V gives CDR1 SGHRS, CDR2 YFSETQ. In DNA form, the CDR3 reads TGCGCCAGCAGCTTGCTCGGGACTAGCGGGAGAGGTGAGCAGTTCTTC. It specifies CASSLLGTSGRGEQFF.

This clonotype was picked up many times. The rearrangement uses TRBV29-1 and TRBJ2-1, with D hard to call. The CDR3 length is 11 residues. Trimming removed 4 bases from V and 5 bases from J, with 6 bases in between. Germline V CDR1 and CDR2: SQVTM, ANQGSEA. The CDR3 sequence is CSVVFNNEQFF. CDR3 nucleotides: TGCAGCGTTGTTTTTAACAATGAGCAGTTCTTC.

The chain combines TRBV27 with TRBJ2-3, with 7 bases identical to TRBD2. This CDR3 has 17 residues. Trimming at V came to 8 bases and at J to 2 bases, leaving 16 bases not matched to a gene. Germline values: CDR1 MNHEY, CDR2 SMNVEV (reference sequence). In DNA form, the CDR3 reads TGTGCCAGCGCCCGTCGGTTGGGTCGGGACTACACAGATACGCAGTATTTT. It translates to CASARRLGRDYTDTQYF.

This clonotype was seen at least ten times. The CDR3 nucleotides are TGTGCCAGCAGTACTTCCGGGACAGGGACCTACGAGCAGTACTTC. This sequence encodes CASSTSGTGTYEQYF. The V and J genes are TRBV27 and TRBJ2-7; 9 nucleotides match TRBD1. CDR3 size: 15 residues. J gave up 2 bases and V 5 bases, and 7 bases lay outside the gene matches. Germline CDR1 is MNHEY and CDR2 is SMNVEV (reference sequence).

This clonotype turned up a few times. The chain employs TRBV5-1 and TRBJ1-1; D is unresolved. This CDR3 has 14 amino acids. Trimming pared 3 bases from V and 1 base from J, leaving 10 bases between. Germline V lookup: CDR1 SGHRS, CDR2 YFSETQ. The CDR3 DNA reads as TGCGCCAGCAGCTGGGGTTTGGGGAACACTGAAGCTTTCTTT. Protein: CASSWGLGNTEAFF.

The DNA for the CDR3 is TGTGCCAGCTCACAGCGGTCTACGTGGAACACCGGGGAGCTGTTTTTT. Its translation: CASSQRSTWNTGELFF. V usage is TRBV18 and J usage is TRBJ2-2, with D tentatively TRBD2 (5 bases). The CDR3 sequence is 16 residues long. CDR1 KGHSH and CDR2 LQKENI come from the germline V gene. Trimming left V 4 bases short and J 1 base short, with 13 bases between.

The chain uses TRBV10-3 and TRBJ2-2; D is uncertain. The CDR3 covers 14 residues. V lost 3 bases and J lost 2, with 7 bases in between. Germline V gene lookup returns CDR1 ENHRY and CDR2 SYGVKD. DNA for the CDR3: TGTGCCATCAGTGATCCTGAAAACACCGGGGAGCTGTTTTTT. This codes for CAISDPENTGELFF.

This clonotype was counted ten times or more. This chain links TRBV20-1 with TRBJ2-3, with D possibly being TRBD2 (6 bases). The germline V and J ends were trimmed by 0 bases and 4 bases, with 17 bases remaining between them. The CDR3 is made up of 16 amino acids. Germline V CDR1 and CDR2: DFQATT, SNEGSKA (reference sequence). CDR3 nucleotide sequence: TGCAGTGCTAGAGATCGTTTGCCGGGAGTGGCAGATACGCAGTATTTT. This codes for CSARDRLPGVADTQYF.

The chain recombines TRBV12-3 or TRBV12-4 with TRBJ1-5; D perhaps matches TRBD1 (6 bases). The V end lost 6 bases, the J end lost 7 bases, and 22 bases lay between the germline ends. The CDR3 extends over 16 amino acids. For the CDR3, the DNA is TGTGCCAGCAGCCACGGACAGCCAGGCGTACGGCAGCCCCAGCATTTT. Translation gives CASSHGQPGVRQPQHF.